This passage covers 18 T cell receptor beta chains from one sample sequenced in a study of cytomegalovirus exposure and HLA in healthy donors. With 60 Vbeta and 13 Jbeta primers, the PCR was carried out. TCRdb's table, derived via immunoSEQ multiplex PCR, lists solely in-frame clones and lacks some. Of about 140,000 clones in the sample, more than 60% are singletons; the top ten hold less than 3%. Sequencing input: PBMCs. The receptors originated from a male donor in good health and CMV-seronegative.

This chain connects TRBV28 to TRBJ2-5; a weak D match, TRBD2 (5 bases). Germline V gene sequence: CDR1 MDHEN, CDR2 SYDVKM. With 6 bases removed from V and 5 bases from J, the gap between germline ends came to 19 bases. The length of the CDR3 is 15 residues. The CDR3 DNA reads as TGTGCCAGCAGGGCGAGGGTCCCTATGGTGGAGACCCAGTACTTC. Protein: CASRARVPMVETQYF.

CDR3 bases: TGTGCCAGCACCCAGGGGAGCTCCTACGAGCAGTACTTC. It yields the protein CASTQGSSYEQYF. The V and J genes are TRBV2 and TRBJ2-7; D may be TRBD1 (6 bases). V was trimmed by 7 bases and J by 0 bases, leaving 10 bases between them. The CDR3 is 13 amino acids. From germline, CDR1 is SNHLY and CDR2 FYNNEI. The full variable domain, in which reference TRBV2 and TRBJ2-7 provide the parts outside the CDR3, is EPEVTQTPSHQVTQMGQEVILRCVPISNHLYFYWYRQILGQKVEFLVSFYNNEISEKSEIFDDQFSVERPDGSNFTLKIRSTKLEDSAMYFCASTQGSSYEQYFGPGTRLTVT.

This clone was seen a handful of times. The genes are TRBV9 and TRBJ2-2; weak D call: TRBD2 (5 bases). Trimming stripped 2 bases from V and 0 bases from J, with 20 bases between. CDR3 length: 19 amino acids. Looked up from germline, CDR1 is SGDLS and CDR2 is YYNGEE. CDR3 sequence reads: CASSVKPRLGVSNTGELFF. The CDR3 DNA is TGTGCCAGCAGCGTTAAGCCGAGGCTCGGGGTATCGAACACCGGGGAGCTGTTTTTT.

The CDR3 is CASRGVGQAFF. Here the CDR3 DNA reads TGTGCCAGCAGAGGGGTCGGGCAAGCTTTCTTT. The chain couples TRBV25-1 to TRBJ1-1, with D possibly matching TRBD1 (5 bases). The CDR3 contains 11 residues. The V and J ends lost 6 bases and 9 bases respectively, with 11 bases between them. Germline-derived CDR1 and CDR2 are MGHDK and SYGVNS.

This clone was observed a handful of times. The chain couples TRBV5-8 to TRBJ1-1; 7 bases line up with TRBD1. The V gene end was trimmed by 1 base and the J gene end by 0 bases; junction bases not matched to a gene: 3. Germline CDR1 and CDR2: SGHTS and YDEGEE. The CDR3 consists of 15 residues. The CDR3 loop reads CASSLWTGLNTEAFF. CDR3 bases: TGTGCCAGCAGCTTGTGGACAGGATTGAACACTGAAGCTTTCTTT.

Points on this clone: At one end the junction does not follow the germline gene, possibly because of a read error. V gene TRBV9 combines with J gene TRBJ2-5, with D unclear. Germline V lookup: CDR1 SGDLS, CDR2 YYNGEE. The CDR3 has 15 amino acids. CDR3 sequence (DNA): TGTACCAGCAGCGTAGATCTCCAGTCTGAACAGACCCAGTACTTC. Translation gives CTSSVDLQSEQTQYF.

The rearrangement joins TRBV7-8 to TRBJ2-3; 9 nucleotides line up with TRBD2. The CDR3 spans 16 residues. Trimming took 5 bases from V and 1 from J; bases not matched to a gene: 7. The germline V gene has CDR1 SGHVS and CDR2 FQNEAQ. CDR3 sequence (DNA): TGTGCCAGCAGCCCGTTAGCGGGGGCCCGCACAGATACGCAGTATTTT. Translating it yields CASSPLAGARTDTQYF.

The chain combines TRBV5-1 with TRBJ2-1; 13 bases fit TRBD2. This CDR3 is built from 17 residues. Trimming cost V 0 bases and J 8 bases; bases outside gene matches: 8. CDR1 and CDR2 from the germline V gene are SGHRS and YFSETQ. The CDR3 loop is CASSLVLAGGLHHEQFF. CDR3 coding DNA: TGCGCCAGCAGCTTGGTACTAGCGGGAGGGCTTCATCATGAGCAGTTCTTC.

The chain combines TRBV7-9 with TRBJ2-1, with TRBD2 matching 15 bases. Germline lookup yields CDR1 SEHNR and CDR2 FQNEAQ (reference sequence). J was trimmed by 8 bases and V by 5 bases; bases with no gene match: 7. The CDR3 sequence is 16 residues long. CDR3: CASSGWTSGGGDEQFF. The DNA for the CDR3 is TGTGCCAGCAGCGGATGGACTAGCGGGGGGGGAGATGAGCAGTTCTTC.

This chain connects TRBV14 to TRBJ2-1; 8 bases agree with TRBD2. CDR3 length: 14 amino acids. Trimming cost V 8 bases and J 0 bases; bases outside gene matches: 3. Germline V CDR1 and CDR2: SGHDN, FVKESK. DNA of the CDR3: TGTGCCAGCGGCAGCGGGAGCTCCTACAATGAGCAGTTCTTC. This sequence encodes CASGSGSSYNEQFF. Full variable domain (remainder filled in from reference TRBV14 and TRBJ2-1): EAGVTQFPSHSVIEKGQTVTLRCDPISGHDNLYWYRRVMGKEIKFLLHFVKESKQDESGMPNNRFLAERTGGTYSTLKVQPAELEDSGVYFCASGSGSSYNEQFFGPGTRLTVL.

This chain joins TRBV7-6 and TRBJ2-7; TRBD2 aligns across 9 bases. From germline, CDR1 is SGHVS and CDR2 FNYEAQ. The CDR3 covers 14 residues. V was pared by 4 bases and J by 3 bases, with 4 bases of the junction left unmatched. The DNA for the CDR3 is TGTGCCAGCAGCTGGGCTAGCGGGAACTACGAGCAGTACTTC. Translation: CASSWASGNYEQYF.

The V and J genes are TRBV6-1 and TRBJ2-5; TRBD2 might be the D (6 bases). The DNA end is more similar to TRBJ2-7, so the J call may be wrong. Germline CDR1 reads MNHNS; CDR2 reads SASEGT. This CDR3 comprises 13 residues. CDR3 loop: CASGGSRGREQYF. CDR3 nucleotides: TGTGCCAGCGGGGGGTCGAGGGGTCGCGAGCAGTACTTC.

This clone was seen a few times. The genes are TRBV28 and TRBJ2-7; 8 bases are a match to TRBD2. From germline, CDR1 is MDHEN and CDR2 SYDVKM. J was trimmed by 4 bases and V by 10 bases; bases with no gene match: 6. The CDR3 is 12 residues long. DNA for the CDR3: TGTGCCACCCTGGCGGGAGGTTACGAGCAGTACTTC. This translates into CATLAGGYEQYF.

The V gene is TRBV13, the J gene TRBJ2-1, with 8 bases matching TRBD2. The CDR3 is 15 amino acids. In germline, CDR1 is PRHDT, CDR2 FYEKMQ (reference sequence). Losses at the gene ends were 5 bases for V and 9 bases for J; bases not matched to a gene: 12. CDR3 sequence reads: CASSPYSGTTGEQFF. The CDR3 DNA is TGTGCCAGCAGCCCCTATAGCGGGACAACGGGTGAGCAGTTCTTC. Complete variable domain (other parts from reference TRBV13 and TRBJ2-1): AAGVIQSPRHLIKEKRETATLKCYPIPRHDTVYWYQQGPGQDPQFLISFYEKMQSDKGSIPDRFSAQQFSDYHSELNMSSLELGDSALYFCASSPYSGTTGEQFFGPGTRLTVL.

This sequence joins TRBV13 and TRBJ1-1; no clear D. Trimming took off 4 bases at V and 6 bases at J, with 9 bases between the two ends. The CDR3 consists of 12 residues. The V gene's germline CDR1 is PRHDT and CDR2 FYEKMQ (reference sequence). CDR3 DNA sequence: TGTGCCAGCAGCTACGCGAGGGCTGAAGCTTTCTTT. Its protein is CASSYARAEAFF.

This clone was observed a handful of times. The chain is built from TRBV7-9 and TRBJ1-1; TRBD1 is a possible D gene (5 bases). The CDR3 runs to 14 residues. Germline CDR1 and CDR2: SEHNR and FQNEAQ (reference sequence). Trimming left V 5 bases short and J 1 base short, with 11 bases between. The CDR3 loop reads CASSTHQGNTEAFF. CDR3 bases: TGTGCCAGCAGCACCCATCAGGGGAACACTGAAGCTTTCTTT.

The chain carries TRBV14 and TRBJ1-3; TRBD1 is a possible D gene (6 bases). The V end lost 4 bases, the J end lost 3 bases, and 16 bases lay between the germline ends. The CDR3 is made up of 16 amino acids. Germline V gene lookup returns CDR1 SGHDN and CDR2 FVKESK. CDR3 region: CASSRIIRTVGNTIYF. The CDR3 coding sequence is TGTGCCAGCAGCCGGATAATAAGGACAGTTGGAAACACCATATATTTT.

Here the CDR3 reads CASSLGSGEYNSPLHF. For the CDR3, the DNA is TGTGCCAGCAGCTTAGGATCGGGAGAATATAATTCACCCCTCCACTTT. The J gene is TRBJ1-6, the V gene TRBV7-6; no clear D. Per germline, CDR1 SGHVS and CDR2 FNYEAQ. Trimming took off 1 base at V and 4 bases at J, with 11 bases between the two ends. This CDR3 contains 16 residues.